What follows are 5 T cell receptor beta chains derived from one specimen sequenced in a study of blood T cell repertoires in COVID-19. Here immunoSEQ multiplex PCR was the method, and the copy in TCRdb shows in-frame clones only, minus some. The table includes some 140,000 clones, approximately 84% detected once. The sequenced sample consisted of PBMCs or T cells enriched from blood (not recorded which). These receptors all come from a middle-aged man with acute COVID-19.

This chain joins TRBV10-3 and TRBJ1-3; 7 bases match TRBD1. The germline V gene has CDR1 ENHRY and CDR2 SYGVKD. J gave up 0 bases and V 5 bases, and 13 bases lay outside the gene matches. The CDR3 is made up of 18 amino acids. The CDR3 DNA reads TGTGCCATCAGTTCAAGTCTGTTGGGACAGAACTCTGGAAACACCATATATTTT. It specifies CAISSSLLGQNSGNTIYF.

This chain links TRBV28 with TRBJ2-7; D is unclear. The CDR3 length is 12 residues. Germline loops: CDR1 MDHEN, CDR2 SYDVKM. V lost 2 bases to trimming and J lost 5 bases, with 7 bases between them. Here the CDR3 reads CASSLRADEQYF. The CDR3 bases are TGTGCCAGCAGTTTAAGAGCTGACGAGCAGTACTTC. Based on the CDR3 plus reference TRBV28 and TRBJ2-7, the full variable domain is DVKVTQSSRYLVKRTGEKVFLECVQDMDHENMFWYRQDPGLGLRLIYFSYDVKMKEKGDIPEGYSVSREKKERFSLILESASTNQTSMYLCASSLRADEQYFGPGTRLTVT.

J is TRBJ2-3 and V is TRBV27; 7 bases match TRBD1. Germline V gives CDR1 MNHEY, CDR2 SMNVEV (reference sequence). J lost 0 bases, V lost 2 bases, and 5 bases had no gene match. This CDR3 spans 16 amino acids. CDR3 region: CASSLQGDPSTDTQYF. CDR3 in DNA: TGTGCCAGCAGTTTACAGGGGGACCCTAGCACAGATACGCAGTATTTT.

The chain recombines TRBV7-2 with TRBJ2-1, with 8 bases identical to TRBD2. The CDR3 contains 15 residues. Germline V gene lookup returns CDR1 SGHTA and CDR2 FQGNSA. Germline trimming cut 2 bases from V and 3 bases from J; bases unmatched to any gene: 3. Written as DNA, the CDR3 is TGTGCCAGCAGCTTATCGGGGGGGATCTACAATGAGCAGTTCTTC. Protein: CASSLSGGIYNEQFF.

The gene calls are TRBV19 and TRBJ2-2; 7 positions agree with TRBD1. The V gene end was trimmed by 5 bases and the J gene end by 0 bases; junction bases not matched to a gene: 6. The CDR3 sequence is 16 residues long. CDR1 is LNHDA and CDR2 is SQIVND in the germline V gene (reference sequence). The DNA of the CDR3 is TGTGCCAGTAGTGTGGGACAGCTAACGAACACCGGGGAGCTGTTTTTT. Its protein product is CASSVGQLTNTGELFF. Full variable domain (remainder filled in from reference TRBV19 and TRBJ2-2): DGGITQSPKYLFRKEGQNVTLSCEQNLNHDAMYWYRQDPGQGLRLIYYSQIVNDFQKGDIAEGYSVSREKKESFPLTVTSAQKNPTAFYLCASSVGQLTNTGELFFGEGSRLTVL.